Below, 8 T cell receptor beta chains from the same sample are listed, as sequenced in a study of graft-versus-host responses after intestinal transplantation. Here immunoSEQ multiplex PCR was the method, and the copy in TCRdb shows in-frame clones only, minus some. This table has tens of thousands of clones, around 90% appearing once. Sequencing was performed on bone marrow, taken roughly 110 weeks after intestinal transplantation. These receptors were taken from a human patient who received an intestinal transplant, so some T cells may come from the graft donor.

The CDR3 protein is CASSLGGFEQFF. The DNA of the CDR3 is TGTGCCAGCAGTTTAGGCGGGTTTGAGCAGTTCTTC. The rearrangement links TRBV28 to TRBJ2-1; perhaps TRBD2 as D (5 bases). The germline CDR1 and CDR2 sequences are MDHEN and SYDVKM. V was clipped by 2 bases and J by 9 bases, with 8 bases between them. The CDR3 runs 12 residues.

The CDR3 is CASSYRGTRNEQFF. For the CDR3, the DNA is TGTGCCAGCAGTTATAGGGGGACCCGGAATGAGCAGTTCTTC. The V gene is TRBV6-5, the J gene TRBJ2-1; D is perhaps TRBD1 (6 bases). Germline CDR1 and CDR2: MNHEY and SVGAGI. V lost 3 bases to trimming and J lost 7 bases, with 13 bases between them. The CDR3 length is 14 residues.

The chain carries TRBV7-9 and TRBJ1-1; D call uncertain. The CDR3 is made up of 14 amino acids. Germline CDR1 is SEHNR and CDR2 is FQNEAQ (reference sequence). Trimming shortened V by 5 bases and J by 1 base, and 11 bases separated the two germline ends. The CDR3 DNA sequence: TGTGCCAGCAGCAAAGAGGTTGGGAACACTGAAGCTTTCTTT. It translates to CASSKEVGNTEAFF.

The chain's CDR3 is CASKLTGGQETQYF. The CDR3 region has the DNA TGTGCCAGCAAGTTAACGGGAGGGCAAGAGACCCAGTACTTC. The chain is built from TRBV27 and TRBJ2-5, with TRBD2 identical over 8 bases. The CDR3 contains 14 residues. V was pared by 7 bases and J by 2 bases, with 6 bases of the junction left unmatched. CDR1 is MNHEY, CDR2 SMNVEV, per germline (reference sequence).

The V gene is TRBV5-1, the J gene TRBJ2-4, with unresolved D. The CDR3 is 14 amino acids. V dropped 2 bases and J dropped 0 bases, with 6 bases sitting between them. From germline, CDR1 is SGHRS and CDR2 YFSETQ. CDR3 sequence reads: CASSFREAKNIQYF. In DNA, the CDR3 is TGCGCCAGCAGCTTCAGAGAAGCCAAAAACATTCAGTACTTC.

The rearrangement joins TRBV6-5 to TRBJ2-7, with D maybe TRBD2 (7 bases). In germline, CDR1 is MNHEY, CDR2 SVGAGI. With 9 bases removed from V and 0 bases from J, the gap between germline ends came to 15 bases. CDR3 length equals 14 residues. The DNA of the CDR3 is TGTGCCAGTAGACGTGGGGGGGCCTCCTACGAGCAGTACTTC. Protein sequence: CASRRGGASYEQYF.

The gene calls are TRBV2 and TRBJ2-2; D is tentatively TRBD1 or TRBD2 (7 bases each). CDR3 length equals 20 residues. With 6 bases removed from V and 1 base from J, the gap between germline ends came to 27 bases. CDR1 SNHLY and CDR2 FYNNEI come from the germline V gene. CDR3 sequence: CASRDPGQNEAGLNTGELFF. DNA for the CDR3: TGTGCCAGCAGGGACCCGGGACAGAACGAAGCGGGACTGAACACCGGGGAGCTGTTTTTT.

This chain uses TRBV4-2 with TRBJ2-7; TRBD2 agrees at 11 bases. The CDR3 length is 16 residues. Per the germline V gene, CDR1 is LGHNA and CDR2 is YNFKEQ. J gave up 2 bases and V 1 base, and 4 bases lay outside the gene matches. CDR3: CASSQAGTSGTYEQYF. CDR3 in DNA: TGTGCCAGCAGCCAAGCCGGGACTAGCGGAACCTACGAGCAGTACTTC.